This paragraph reports one T cell receptor beta chain. The sample is drawn from a study of control samples from healthy donors and cancer patients. The V segment lost 0 bases and the J segment 3 bases; nucleotides outside the gene matches: 7. The CDR3 loop spans 16 amino acids. Germline V gene sequence: CDR1 LNHNV, CDR2 YYDKDF (reference sequence). The data were produced by immunoSEQ multiplex PCR, yet TCRdb's version contains in-frame clones alone and is incomplete. The table includes tens of thousands of clones, 90% detected once. The clonotype was recovered from a man in his 60s with colorectal cancer. The chain combines TRBV15 with TRBJ1-2; 7 positions agree with TRBD1. Sample: PBMCs. The CDR3 bases are TGTGCCACCAGCAGAGATAGAGGGCAGGGGGACTATGGCTACACCTTC. This translates into CATSRDRGQGDYGYTF.